The 18 T cell receptor beta chains given below trace back to one sample, sequenced in a study of cytomegalovirus exposure and HLA in healthy donors. The protocol was immunoSEQ multiplex PCR, while the TCRdb copy is restricted to in-frame clones and leaves out a portion. The sample yields some 170,000 clones, over 80% seen once. Sequencing was performed on PBMCs. These receptors came from a man aged 25-40 years in good health and CMV-seropositive.

The genes are TRBV5-1 and TRBJ2-5, with D perhaps TRBD2 (6 bases). This CDR3 contains 14 residues. Germline V CDR1 and CDR2: SGHRS, YFSETQ. Trimming shortened V by 3 bases and J by 7 bases, and 16 bases separated the two germline ends. DNA for the CDR3: TGCGCCAGCAGCTCCCTTCCTAGCGCGGGGACCCAGTACTTC. Protein sequence: CASSSLPSAGTQYF. Full variable domain (remainder filled in from reference TRBV5-1 and TRBJ2-5): KAGVTQTPRYLIKTRGQQVTLSCSPISGHRSVSWYQQTPGQGLQFLFEYFSETQRNKGNFPGRFSGRQFSNSRSEMNVSTLELGDSALYLCASSSLPSAGTQYFGPGTRLLVL.

The gene calls are TRBV11-2 and TRBJ2-7; 11 nucleotides agree with TRBD2. The V gene end was trimmed by 6 bases and the J gene end by 5 bases; junction bases not matched to a gene: 9. The CDR3 is 15 amino acids. CDR1 SGHAT and CDR2 FQNNGV come from the germline V gene. The CDR3 region has the DNA TGTGCCAGCAGATTATTAGCGGGGGGGCCCCACGAGCAGTACTTC. It codes for CASRLLAGGPHEQYF.

The CDR3 region is CASSLAPTTYEQYF. As DNA, the CDR3 is TGTGCCAGCAGCTTAGCTCCAACAACCTACGAGCAGTACTTC. The V and J genes are TRBV7-9 and TRBJ2-7; the D is unclear. CDR1 is SEHNR and CDR2 is FQNEAQ in the germline V gene (reference sequence). The CDR3 totals 14 residues. V gave up 0 bases and J gave up 2 bases, with 8 bases separating them.

The gene calls are TRBV5-1 and TRBJ1-6; TRBD1 matches at 7 bases. The CDR3 is 14 amino acids. V dropped 4 bases and J dropped 7; count of bases not matched to a gene: 5. Germline values: CDR1 SGHRS, CDR2 YFSETQ. The CDR3 region is CASSEGDSNSPLHF. CDR3 coding DNA: TGCGCCAGCAGCGAAGGGGACAGCAATTCACCCCTCCACTTT.

Only one count was recorded for this clone. The V call is TRBV19, the J call TRBJ1-5; 10 nucleotides agree with TRBD1. Trimming cost V 7 bases and J 5 bases; bases outside gene matches: 11. The CDR3 loop spans 16 amino acids. Germline V lookup: CDR1 LNHDA, CDR2 SQIVND (reference sequence). The CDR3 region is CASTSLRGQGDQPQHF. The CDR3 DNA sequence: TGTGCCAGTACCTCATTAAGAGGACAGGGGGATCAGCCCCAGCATTTT.

The chain carries TRBV27 and TRBJ2-7; D might be TRBD1 (5 bases). Trimming shortened V by 4 bases and J by 3 bases, and 16 bases separated the two germline ends. This CDR3 has 15 residues. Germline loops: CDR1 MNHEY, CDR2 SMNVEV (reference sequence). CDR3 nucleotide sequence: TGTGCCAGCAGTTCCGCGTCCATGGGGCACTACGAGCAGTACTTC. Translating gives CASSSASMGHYEQYF.

V is TRBV6-5 and J is TRBJ2-7; tentatively, D is TRBD1 (5 bases). Trimming took 4 bases from V and 0 from J, leaving 10 bases between them. Germline V gene sequence: CDR1 MNHEY, CDR2 SVGAGI. This CDR3 is built from 14 residues. The chain's CDR3 is CASSSQVSSYEQYF. The CDR3, as DNA: TGTGCCAGCAGTTCACAGGTTTCCTCCTACGAGCAGTACTTC.

The chain couples TRBV2 to TRBJ1-4; D perhaps matches TRBD1 (5 bases). The CDR3 consists of 14 residues. CDR1 is SNHLY, CDR2 FYNNEI, per germline. Trimming cost V 6 bases and J 7 bases, with 15 bases left between them. The CDR3 sequence is CASSEQGRSEKLFF. The CDR3 bases are TGTGCCAGCAGCGAGCAGGGAAGGAGTGAAAAACTGTTTTTT.

The chain employs TRBV6-5 and TRBJ1-2, with 8 bases fitting TRBD1. CDR3 size: 14 residues. V was clipped by 5 bases and J by 9 bases; unmatched bases: 11. Germline V CDR1 and CDR2: MNHEY, SVGAGI. CDR3: CASSGQGWGERYTF. The CDR3 DNA sequence: TGTGCCAGCAGTGGACAGGGATGGGGAGAACGCTACACCTTC.

J is TRBJ1-4 and V is TRBV30, with a tentative D call TRBD1 (5 bases). This CDR3 region has 15 residues. Germline CDR1 reads GTSNPN; CDR2 reads SVGIG (reference sequence). The V end lost 1 base, the J end lost 0 bases, and 9 bases lay between the germline ends. CDR3 nucleotide sequence: TGTGCCTGGAGTGGGGGGAGGACAACTAATGAAAAACTGTTTTTT. Translation gives CAWSGGRTTNEKLFF.

This clone was counted between two and nine times. The chain is built from TRBV19 and TRBJ1-5; D possibly corresponds to TRBD1 (6 bases). V was clipped by 4 bases and J by 2 bases, with 6 bases between them. This CDR3 has 13 residues. Germline loops: CDR1 LNHDA, CDR2 SQIVND (reference sequence). The CDR3 loop reads CASSRQGNQPQHF. Written as DNA, the CDR3 is TGTGCCAGTAGTAGACAGGGCAATCAGCCCCAGCATTTT.

This chain links TRBV18 with TRBJ1-1; possible D gene TRBD1, 5 bases. CDR1 KGHSH and CDR2 LQKENI come from the germline V gene. Deletions cut 2 bases from V and 7 bases from J, with 11 bases between. CDR3 length: 13 residues. CDR3 region: CASSPMGQGEAFF. CDR3 DNA sequence: TGTGCCAGCTCACCAATGGGGCAGGGTGAAGCTTTCTTT.

Notes on this clone: The same CDR3 can be traced to other DNA sequences in this sample. The chain is built from TRBV5-1 and TRBJ2-5; D call uncertain. The CDR3 is made up of 13 amino acids. Germline CDR1 reads SGHRS; CDR2 reads YFSETQ. The V end was cut by 0 bases, the J end by 2 bases, with 5 bases between. CDR3 coding DNA: TGCGCCAGCAGCTTGGGCAGGCAAGAGACCCAGTACTTC. Protein product: CASSLGRQETQYF. Full variable domain (missing parts from reference TRBV5-1 and TRBJ2-5): KAGVTQTPRYLIKTRGQQVTLSCSPISGHRSVSWYQQTPGQGLQFLFEYFSETQRNKGNFPGRFSGRQFSNSRSEMNVSTLELGDSALYLCASSLGRQETQYFGPGTRLLVL.

The V gene is TRBV19, the J gene TRBJ2-7; TRBD2 matches 8 bases. With V trimmed by 3 bases and J by 6 bases, 7 bases remained unmatched. Germline V CDR1 and CDR2: LNHDA, SQIVND (reference sequence). This CDR3 has 14 residues. The CDR3 spells CASSIVVAGFEQYF. In DNA form, the CDR3 reads TGTGCCAGTAGTATCGTGGTAGCGGGGTTCGAGCAGTACTTC. Together with reference TRBV19 and TRBJ2-7, the CDR3 gives the full variable domain: DGGITQSPKYLFRKEGQNVTLSCEQNLNHDAMYWYRQDPGQGLRLIYYSQIVNDFQKGDIAEGYSVSREKKESFPLTVTSAQKNPTAFYLCASSIVVAGFEQYFGPGTRLTVT.

The V call is TRBV6-5, the J call TRBJ2-7, with 9 bases that match TRBD1. This CDR3 spans 14 amino acids. Germline V gene data show CDR1 as MNHEY and CDR2 as SVGAGI. J gave up 6 bases and V 4 bases, and 7 bases lay outside the gene matches. The CDR3 nucleotides read TGTGCCAGCAGTTTCCTAACAGGGGGCGTCGAGCAGTACTTC. This codes for CASSFLTGGVEQYF.

This clone was seen only a few times. The chain is built from TRBV6-1 and TRBJ1-5; D gene unclear. Germline assignment: CDR1 MNHNS and CDR2 SASEGT. Trimming left V 1 base short and J 7 bases short, with 8 bases between. CDR3 length: 13 amino acids. The CDR3 sequence is CASSEGPRQPQHF. The CDR3 DNA sequence: TGTGCCAGCAGTGAAGGGCCGCGGCAGCCCCAGCATTTT.

The chain links TRBV9 to TRBJ2-3; 7 nucleotides match TRBD2. With V trimmed by 0 bases and J by 2 bases, 6 bases remained unmatched. Germline V gene sequence: CDR1 SGDLS, CDR2 YYNGEE. The CDR3 sequence is 16 residues long. CDR3 DNA sequence: TGTGCCAGCAGCGTAGTCGGCGGGAGCTACACAGATACGCAGTATTTT. Amino acid sequence: CASSVVGGSYTDTQYF.

The chain couples TRBV10-3 to TRBJ2-7, with 7 bases aligning to TRBD1. V lost 0 bases to trimming and J lost 7 bases; unmatched junction nucleotides: 9. Germline V lookup: CDR1 ENHRY, CDR2 SYGVKD. The CDR3 loop spans 15 amino acids. The CDR3 loop reads CAISESGTALGEQYF. The CDR3 DNA sequence: TGTGCCATCAGTGAGTCCGGGACAGCTCTTGGGGAGCAGTACTTC.